Following are 21 T cell receptor beta chains from one sample sequenced in a study of blood T cell repertoires in COVID-19. Some clones are missing from TCRdb's copy, which holds only in-frame ones; the method was immunoSEQ multiplex PCR. This sample yields a few hundred thousand clones, of which roughly 88% are seen a single time; roughly 14% belongs to the top ten. The specimen was PBMCs or T cells enriched from blood (not recorded which). These receptors all stem from a woman aged 50 to 60 with acute COVID-19.

The rearrangement uses TRBV27 and TRBJ2-5, with 7 positions matching TRBD2. The V gene's germline CDR1 is MNHEY and CDR2 SMNVEV (reference sequence). Trimming cost V 4 bases and J 5 bases; bases outside gene matches: 7. The CDR3 covers 14 residues. The CDR3 is CASSSRTRRETQYF. The CDR3 coding sequence is TGTGCCAGCAGTTCTCGGACTAGGCGGGAGACCCAGTACTTC.

This chain connects TRBV30 to TRBJ2-7; 7 nucleotides align to TRBD1. V was pared by 8 bases and J by 2 bases, with 3 bases of the junction left unmatched. This CDR3 comprises 11 residues. Germline values: CDR1 GTSNPN, CDR2 SVGIG (reference sequence). The CDR3 spells CASDRAYEQYF. CDR3 sequence (DNA): TGTGCCAGCGACAGGGCCTACGAGCAGTACTTC. Variable domain in full (rest from reference TRBV30 and TRBJ2-7): SQTIHQWPATLVQPVGSPLSLECTVEGTSNPNLYWYRQAAGRGLQLLFYSVGIGQISSEVPQNLSASRPQDRQFILSSKKLLLSDSGFYLCASDRAYEQYFGPGTRLTVT.

This clone was seen only once. The chain carries TRBV28 and TRBJ2-1; no reliable D call. The germline V gene has CDR1 MDHEN and CDR2 SYDVKM. Trimming left V 8 bases short and J 5 bases short, with 7 bases between. This CDR3 is 11 amino acids long. CDR3 sequence reads: CASYSNNEQFF. The CDR3 coding sequence is TGTGCCAGCTATAGCAACAATGAGCAGTTCTTC.

This clone was detected only once. This chain links TRBV4-2 with TRBJ2-7, with 7 bases lining up with TRBD2. V was clipped by 1 base and J by 1 base; unmatched bases: 10. This CDR3 spans 17 amino acids. Germline assignment: CDR1 LGHNA and CDR2 YNFKEQ. The CDR3: CASSQVIKRDPSYEQYF. CDR3 DNA: TGTGCCAGCAGCCAAGTTATAAAGCGGGACCCGTCCTACGAGCAGTACTTC.

This clone was seen a few times. The rearrangement joins TRBV27 to TRBJ2-2; tentatively, D is TRBD2 (5 bases). The CDR3 length is 11 residues. Per germline, CDR1 MNHEY and CDR2 SMNVEV (reference sequence). Trimming left V 3 bases short and J 13 bases short, with 9 bases between. CDR3 loop: CASSLGDALFF. The DNA for the CDR3 is TGTGCCAGCAGTTTGGGAGATGCGCTGTTTTTT.

This clone has a single count. The J gene is TRBJ1-2, the V gene TRBV4-3; 7 bases line up with TRBD1. The germline V gene encodes CDR1 LGHNA and CDR2 YSLEER. This CDR3 spans 15 amino acids. Trimming cost V 5 bases and J 2 bases; bases outside gene matches: 8. The CDR3 bases are TGCGCCAGCAGCGAGACAGGGATGGCGAACTATGGCTACACCTTC. Encoded protein: CASSETGMANYGYTF.

V and J are TRBV11-2 and TRBJ2-2; TRBD2 agrees at 10 bases. Germline assignment: CDR1 SGHAT and CDR2 FQNNGV. The CDR3 sequence is 14 residues long. V dropped 3 bases and J dropped 10; count of bases not matched to a gene: 5. The CDR3 DNA sequence: TGTGCCAGCAGCTTTATAGCGGGAGGAGTGGAGCTGTTTTTT. Protein: CASSFIAGGVELFF.

The chain combines TRBV4-3 with TRBJ2-2; 14 bases line up with TRBD2. Germline values: CDR1 LGHNA, CDR2 YSLEER. V lost 1 base and J lost 9; bases outside the gene matches: 4. The CDR3 covers 16 residues. CDR3 in amino acids: CASSQGLAGGRWELFF. The DNA for the CDR3 is TGCGCCAGCAGCCAAGGACTAGCGGGAGGGCGCTGGGAGCTGTTTTTT.

This clone was recorded only once. The V gene is TRBV6-8, the J gene TRBJ2-3; tentatively, D is TRBD2 (6 bases). V lost 4 bases and J lost 3, with 14 bases in between. This CDR3 is built from 15 residues. CDR1 is MNHGY and CDR2 is SAAAGT in the germline V gene. The CDR3 DNA follows: TGTGCCAGCAGTTCCCGGGACTTATGTACAGATACGCAGTATTTT. It is translated as CASSSRDLCTDTQYF.

The chain couples TRBV9 to TRBJ2-1; 10 positions agree with TRBD2. The CDR3 is 14 residues long. V lost 3 bases, J lost 10 bases, and 7 bases stayed unmatched. Germline values: CDR1 SGDLS, CDR2 YYNGEE. As DNA, the CDR3 is TGTGCCAGCAGCGCCAGGACTAGCGGTGGGGAGCAGTTCTTC. Translating it yields CASSARTSGGEQFF.

The chain recombines TRBV6-2 or TRBV6-3 with TRBJ1-5; no clear D. This CDR3 spans 12 amino acids. Germline lookup yields CDR1 MNHEY and CDR2 SVGEGT. Between the trimmed V and J ends, which lost 5 bases and 7 bases, there was a span of 9 bases. The CDR3 bases are TGTGCCAGCAGTCTAAGGGAGCAGCCCCAGCATTTT. It is translated as CASSLREQPQHF.

The chain has TRBV7-9 and TRBJ2-2; TRBD1 is a possible D gene (6 bases). The V gene's germline CDR1 is SEHNR and CDR2 FQNEAQ (reference sequence). Trimming left V 1 base short and J 5 bases short, with 14 bases between. The CDR3 runs to 16 residues. The CDR3 DNA sequence: TGTGCCAGCAGCTTAGAACCAGGGGAAGGGACCGGGGAGCTGTTTTTT. Its protein is CASSLEPGEGTGELFF.

This rearrangement joins TRBV29-1 to TRBJ1-4, with 8 bases fitting TRBD1. The V and J ends lost 4 bases and 11 bases, in that order; junction bases with no gene match: 18. The germline V gene has CDR1 SQVTM and CDR2 ANQGSEA. The CDR3 is 16 amino acids. Written as DNA, the CDR3 is TGCAGCGTTGTCCAAGAAGGGGGACAGGTTGTTAGGAAACTGTTTTTT. Protein sequence: CSVVQEGGQVVRKLFF.

The J gene is TRBJ1-4, the V gene TRBV19; D not resolved. The CDR3 covers 16 residues. Germline CDR1 LNHDA, CDR2 SQIVND (reference sequence). Trimming took 4 bases from V and 5 from J, leaving 17 bases between them. The CDR3 DNA reads as TGTGCCAGTAGTAGAGGGAGGGTCCAACCGAATGAAAAACTGTTTTTT. This translates into CASSRGRVQPNEKLFF.

V is TRBV6-5 and J is TRBJ1-6; D is undetermined. V was clipped by 0 bases and J by 10 bases, with 13 bases between them. The CDR3 length is 15 residues. CDR1 MNHEY and CDR2 SVGAGI come from the germline V gene. CDR3 in amino acids: CASSYSGAGQSPLHF. In DNA form, the CDR3 reads TGTGCCAGCAGTTACTCGGGTGCAGGTCAATCACCCCTCCACTTT.

The rearrangement links TRBV30 to TRBJ1-1; D is unresolved. The CDR3 loop spans 10 amino acids. The V gene's germline CDR1 is GTSNPN and CDR2 SVGIG (reference sequence). V gave up 0 bases and J gave up 8 bases, with 4 bases separating them. CDR3: CAWSVQEAFF. The CDR3 DNA reads TGTGCCTGGAGTGTACAGGAAGCTTTCTTT.

This clone was counted between two and nine times. The J gene is TRBJ2-7, the V gene TRBV5-4; D might be TRBD1 (5 bases). Germline-derived CDR1 and CDR2 are SGHNT and YYREEE (reference sequence). Trimming took off 6 bases at V and 0 bases at J, with 10 bases between the two ends. The CDR3 runs 13 residues. The CDR3 nucleotides are TGTGCCAGCAATCAGGGCGGCTCCTACGAGCAGTACTTC. Translation gives CASNQGGSYEQYF.

The chain couples TRBV5-1 to TRBJ2-3, with 10 bases identical to TRBD1. Germline trimming cut 0 bases from V and 5 bases from J; bases unmatched to any gene: 6. Germline V CDR1 and CDR2: SGHRS, YFSETQ. The CDR3 extends over 16 amino acids. CDR3 nucleotide sequence: TGCGCCAGCAGCTTGGCGACAGGGGGCTGGGGAGATACGCAGTATTTT. Amino acids: CASSLATGGWGDTQYF.

The V and J genes are TRBV5-1 and TRBJ1-1; TRBD1 might be the D (6 bases). CDR1 SGHRS and CDR2 YFSETQ come from the germline V gene. This CDR3 region has 16 residues. V lost 0 bases to trimming and J lost 1 base, with 13 bases between them. The CDR3 reads CASSLAPQGPNTEAFF. The CDR3 bases are TGCGCCAGCAGCTTGGCACCACAGGGCCCGAACACTGAAGCTTTCTTT.

The chain joins TRBV2 to TRBJ2-7, with 7 nucleotides matching TRBD2. The V segment lost 4 bases and the J segment 5 bases; nucleotides outside the gene matches: 5. Germline loops: CDR1 SNHLY, CDR2 FYNNEI. The CDR3 is made up of 13 amino acids. The CDR3 loop is CASSGNRGDEQYF. The CDR3 nucleotides read TGTGCCAGCAGTGGTAATCGGGGGGACGAGCAGTACTTC.

This clone was seen only a few times. The genes are TRBV5-3 and TRBJ2-5; TRBD2 matches 13 bases. TRBV5-3 carries the ORF label, with uncertain function. V was pared by 4 bases and J by 2 bases, with 20 bases of the junction left unmatched. This CDR3 comprises 21 residues. The CDR3 DNA reads as TGTGCCAGAAGCCCCGAGAAGGGACTAGCGGGAATGAGAAGAGGGCAAGAGACCCAGTACTTC. It yields the protein CARSPEKGLAGMRRGQETQYF.